This T cell receptor (beta chain) stems from a study of response to subunit inactivated influenza vaccine. Whole-study findings and limits: Each seasonal influenza vaccination recruits few new T cells, the authors suggested.

A single record per CDR3 protein comes from TCRdb applying MiXCR to the RT-PCR reads. In the table there are around 790,000 distinct CDR3 sequences, approximately 21% of which are singletons. This clonotype has more than one count but fewer than ten. Antigen: not known. Germline V gives CDR1 SGHVS, CDR2 FQNEAQ. V dropped 2 bases and J dropped 5 bases, with 9 bases sitting between them. The CDR3 extends over 13 amino acids. The rearrangement uses TRBV7-8 and TRBJ2-5; D is ambiguous. The receptor was isolated from a man aged 50-59 years who received an inactivated influenza vaccine. Sequencing was performed on PBMCs from blood, taken 5 days after vaccination. CDR3 loop: CASSLRVRETQYF. CDR3 in DNA: TGTGCCAGCAGCTTAAGGGTGAGGGAGACCCAGTACTTC.